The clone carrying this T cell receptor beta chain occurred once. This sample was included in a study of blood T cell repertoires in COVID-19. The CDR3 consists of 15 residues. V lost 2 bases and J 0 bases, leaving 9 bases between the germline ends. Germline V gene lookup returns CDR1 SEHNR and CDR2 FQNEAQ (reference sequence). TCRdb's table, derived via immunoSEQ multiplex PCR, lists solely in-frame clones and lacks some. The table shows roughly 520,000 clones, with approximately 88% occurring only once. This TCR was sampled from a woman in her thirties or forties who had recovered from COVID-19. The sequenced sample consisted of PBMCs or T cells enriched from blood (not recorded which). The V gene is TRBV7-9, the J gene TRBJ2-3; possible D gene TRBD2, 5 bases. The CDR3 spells CASSLISGSTDTQYF. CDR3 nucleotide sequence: TGTGCCAGCAGCTTAATAAGCGGAAGCACAGATACGCAGTATTTT.